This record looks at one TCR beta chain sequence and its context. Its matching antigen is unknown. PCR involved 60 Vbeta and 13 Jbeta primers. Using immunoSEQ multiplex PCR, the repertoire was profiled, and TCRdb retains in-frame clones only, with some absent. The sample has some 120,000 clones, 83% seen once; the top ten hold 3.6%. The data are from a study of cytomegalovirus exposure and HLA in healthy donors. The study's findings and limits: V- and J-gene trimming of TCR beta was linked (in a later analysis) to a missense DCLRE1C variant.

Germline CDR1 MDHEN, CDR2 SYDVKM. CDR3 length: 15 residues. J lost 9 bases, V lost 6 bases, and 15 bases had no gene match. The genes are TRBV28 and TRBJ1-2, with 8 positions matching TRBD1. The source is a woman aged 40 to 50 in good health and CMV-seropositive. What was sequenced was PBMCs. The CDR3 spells CASSRADRDSMRYTF. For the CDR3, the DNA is TGTGCCAGCAGCCGAGCGGACAGGGACTCTATGCGCTACACCTTC.